Below, 7 T cell receptor beta chains from the same sample are listed, as sequenced in a study of Graves' ophthalmopathy and Graves' hyperthyroidism. The authors amplified TCR beta CDR3 regions from RNA transcripts. RT-PCR in the first round used HTBI primers; a second-round multiplex PCR followed. TCRdb reprocessed the multiplex PCR reads with MiXCR, giving one entry per CDR3 protein. The sample records 500,000 to 700,000 distinct CDR3 sequences, about a fifth being singletons. Sequenced material: peripheral blood. The receptors come from a woman aged 18-29 years with stable Graves' hyperthyroidism. Some clones in this sample may be carry-over from other donors' samples.

This sequence joins TRBV2 and TRBJ2-5; 10 positions match TRBD2. Germline V gene lookup returns CDR1 SNHLY and CDR2 FYNNEI. Germline trimming cut 2 bases from V and 5 bases from J; bases unmatched to any gene: 2. The CDR3 length is 14 residues. CDR3 sequence (DNA): TGTGCCAGCAGTGAAACTAGCGGGATCGAGACCCAGTACTTC. Amino acid sequence: CASSETSGIETQYF.

This clonotype was picked up many times. The chain has TRBV18 and TRBJ2-5; possible D gene TRBD1, 5 bases. V lost 4 bases and J 1 base, leaving 13 bases between the germline ends. There are 15 residues in the CDR3. CDR1 is KGHSH, CDR2 LQKENI, per germline. The CDR3 is CASSLLTVPQETQYF. The CDR3 DNA reads as TGTGCCAGCTCACTTCTGACAGTGCCCCAAGAGACCCAGTACTTC.

The chain couples TRBV24-1 to TRBJ2-3; 9 bases agree with TRBD2. This CDR3 has 15 amino acids. J lost 6 bases, V lost 4 bases, and 7 bases had no gene match. Germline V gene lookup returns CDR1 KGHDR and CDR2 SFDVKD. The CDR3 DNA is TGTGCCACCAGTGAACGGGGGACTAGCAAGGATACGCAGTATTTT. It specifies CATSERGTSKDTQYF.

This clonotype was detected a few times. The chain couples TRBV3-1 to TRBJ2-5, with D maybe TRBD1 (6 bases). The V end was cut by 5 bases, the J end by 2 bases, with 18 bases between. This CDR3 spans 16 amino acids. Germline V lookup: CDR1 LGHDT, CDR2 YNNKEL (reference sequence). CDR3: CASSYTGIDGQETQYF. The CDR3 DNA sequence: TGTGCCAGCAGCTATACAGGGATTGACGGTCAAGAGACCCAGTACTTC.

Comment on this clonotype: This is likely a read error, given that the CDR3 carries no conserved phenylalanine or tryptophan at its end. The J gene is TRBJ1-2, the V gene TRBV12-3 or TRBV12-4; D is possibly TRBD1 (5 bases). The length of the CDR3 is 12 residues. Trimming took off 9 bases at V and 10 bases at J, with 18 bases between the two ends. The CDR3 spells CASRPPGTYYTV. CDR3 in DNA: TGTGCCAGTCGACCTCCAGGGACGTACTACACCGTG.

The table lists this clonotype with a few counts. The J gene is TRBJ1-2, the V gene TRBV11-1; possible D gene TRBD1, 6 bases. The germline V and J ends were trimmed by 5 bases and 6 bases, with 19 bases remaining between them. Germline lookup yields CDR1 SGHAT and CDR2 FQDESV (reference sequence). The CDR3 is 15 amino acids. The CDR3 nucleotides are TGTGCCAGCAGCCCACGGGGGGCCGGCAACCATGGCTACACCTTC. This codes for CASSPRGAGNHGYTF.

There are a few counts of this clonotype. V usage is TRBV5-1 and J usage is TRBJ1-2; 11 bases line up with TRBD1. Germline values: CDR1 SGHRS, CDR2 YFSETQ. The V gene end was trimmed by 0 bases and the J gene end by 4 bases; junction bases not matched to a gene: 2. The CDR3 consists of 15 residues. Here the CDR3 DNA reads TGCGCCAGCAGCTTGGGGACAGGGGGCATCTATGGCTACACCTTC. Protein: CASSLGTGGIYGYTF.